These 31 T cell receptor beta chains were sequenced from one sample in a study of regulatory T cells in long-lasting Graves disease. Arm-PCR with iRepertoire HTBI primers amplified the CDR3 regions for these TCR beta libraries. Each CDR3 protein is one row after TCRdb ran MiXCR on the multiplex PCR reads. The sample has around 400,000 distinct CDR3 sequences, around a sixth seen once. Time point: newly diagnosed GD, antithyroid drugs for less than 3 months. RNA from PBMCs was the source of the TCR library. Sequencing used peripheral blood mononuclear cells (PBMCs), obtained at new diagnosis, from a patient treated with antithyroid drugs. These TCRs come from a female donor with Graves disease.

This clonotype was found many times. V usage is TRBV14 and J usage is TRBJ2-7; 9 nucleotides match TRBD2. Germline V CDR1 and CDR2: SGHDN, FVKESK. The CDR3 has 21 amino acids. V trimming: 1 base; J trimming: 2 bases; junction bases outside the gene matches: 21. The CDR3 loop is CASSQGSLRVLLAGGPYEQYF. CDR3 in DNA: TGTGCCAGCAGCCAAGGTAGTCTACGGGTTCTGCTGGCGGGAGGGCCCTACGAGCAGTACTTC.

The table lists this clonotype with many counts. The chain has TRBV14 and TRBJ2-5; a weak D match, TRBD2 (5 bases). Germline assignment: CDR1 SGHDN and CDR2 FVKESK. The CDR3 runs to 16 residues. V lost 4 bases to trimming and J lost 2 bases, with 17 bases between them. CDR3 nucleotide sequence: TGTGCCAGCAGCCCCGGAGGCACTTCCTTTCAAGAGACCCAGTACTTC. Translated: CASSPGGTSFQETQYF.

This clonotype was detected ten times or more. V is TRBV2 and J is TRBJ2-3; D might be TRBD1 or TRBD2, each matching 7 bases. Germline CDR1 and CDR2: SNHLY and FYNNEI. V was shortened by 3 bases and J by 6 bases, with 13 bases between the two germline ends. CDR3 length: 14 amino acids. CDR3 DNA: TGTGCCAGCAGTGATCCAGGGGGGGAGGATACGCAGTATTTT. This sequence encodes CASSDPGGEDTQYF.

This clonotype was detected ten times or more. The V gene is TRBV24-1, the J gene TRBJ1-2, with 8 bases lining up with TRBD1. The germline CDR1 and CDR2 sequences are KGHDR and SFDVKD. Germline trimming cut 4 bases from V and 4 bases from J; bases unmatched to any gene: 10. CDR3 length: 16 amino acids. CDR3 amino acids: CATSDGQGWSGYGYTF. The CDR3 nucleotides read TGTGCCACCAGTGACGGACAGGGTTGGAGTGGCTATGGCTACACCTTC.

This clonotype was detected many times. The chain employs TRBV27 and TRBJ2-1; the D is unclear. From germline, CDR1 is MNHEY and CDR2 SMNVEV (reference sequence). V lost 2 bases and J lost 0, with 5 bases in between. The CDR3 has 14 residues. The CDR3 DNA reads TGTGCCAGCAGTTTAAATCCCTCCTACAATGAGCAGTTCTTC. It encodes CASSLNPSYNEQFF.

This clonotype was seen at least ten times. V is TRBV7-2 and J is TRBJ1-1; a weak D match, TRBD1 (6 bases). Per germline, CDR1 SGHTA and CDR2 FQGNSA. The CDR3 has 14 residues. V lost 5 bases and J lost 6, with 16 bases in between. The CDR3 nucleotides read TGTGCCAGCAGCCGGGGGGCCGCGGGAGCTGAAGCTTTCTTT. Amino acids: CASSRGAAGAEAFF.

There are many counts of this clonotype. The chain has TRBV13 and TRBJ1-5, with TRBD1 identical over 7 bases. CDR1 and CDR2 from the germline V gene are PRHDT and FYEKMQ (reference sequence). Trimming at V came to 5 bases and at J to 5 bases, leaving 9 bases not matched to a gene. CDR3 length: 15 residues. CDR3 region: CASSLAGQVDQPQHF. CDR3 DNA sequence: TGTGCCAGCAGCCTAGCCGGACAGGTGGATCAGCCCCAGCATTTT.

About this clonotype itself: Relative to the germline gene, one junction end is altered; a read error may explain this. This chain connects TRBV6-1 to TRBJ1-1; D not certain. The CDR3 spans 17 residues. Germline assignment: CDR1 MNHNS and CDR2 SASEGT. CDR3 nucleotide sequence: TGTGCCAGCAGTTACAAGGCCACTCCGGGAGTTAACACTGGAGCTTTCTTT. It is translated as CASSYKATPGVNTGAFF.

The chain employs TRBV27 and TRBJ2-7, with TRBD1 identical over 8 bases. The CDR3 runs 13 residues. The germline V gene encodes CDR1 MNHEY and CDR2 SMNVEV (reference sequence). The V segment lost 6 bases and the J segment 6 bases; nucleotides outside the gene matches: 7. This chain's CDR3 is CASSPGQGIEQYF. Written as DNA, the CDR3 is TGTGCCAGCAGCCCAGGACAGGGAATCGAGCAGTACTTC.

The CDR3, as DNA: TGTGCCAGCAGCTTAGCGTACACAGATACGCAGTATTTT. Translated, it gives CASSLAYTDTQYF. The rearrangement links TRBV11-1 to TRBJ2-3, with D unresolved. Germline CDR1 SGHAT, CDR2 FQDESV (reference sequence). Trimming left V 0 bases short and J 2 bases short, with 3 bases between. CDR3 length: 13 amino acids.

This clonotype was recorded at least ten times. V usage is TRBV20-1 and J usage is TRBJ1-1, with D perhaps matching TRBD1 (5 bases). The CDR3 loop spans 15 amino acids. Trimming removed 0 bases from V and 4 bases from J, with 15 bases in between. Germline-derived CDR1 and CDR2 are DFQATT and SNEGSKA (reference sequence). In nucleotides, the CDR3 is TGCAGTGCTAGAGAGCTGGGGGTTGGGAGCACTGAAGCTTTCTTT. This codes for CSARELGVGSTEAFF.

This clonotype came up many times. A junction boundary mismatches the germline segment, possibly from a read error. This chain links TRBV5-1 with TRBJ2-2, with D unclear. The length of the CDR3 is 16 residues. CDR1 and CDR2 (germline): SGHRS, YFSETQ. CDR3 sequence reads: CASSLAGGANTGELFF. The CDR3 DNA reads as TGTGCCAGCAGCTTAGCCGGCGGTGCGAACACCGGGGAGCTGTTTTTT.

This clonotype was detected a few times. V usage is TRBV19 and J usage is TRBJ1-1; D not certain. Germline CDR1 LNHDA, CDR2 SQIVND (reference sequence). Deletions cut 3 bases from V and 0 bases from J, with 14 bases between. The CDR3 is 16 residues long. In DNA, the CDR3 is TGTGCCAGTAGTATGGTCACGGAGACTTTGAACACTGAAGCTTTCTTT. Its translation: CASSMVTETLNTEAFF.

This sequence joins TRBV12-3 or TRBV12-4 and TRBJ2-1; D gene ambiguous. V shed 4 bases and J shed 10 bases, with 11 bases lying between them. This CDR3 is 12 amino acids long. This CDR3 reads CASSSVAFEQFF. The CDR3 region has the DNA TGTGCCAGCAGTTCAGTAGCATTCGAGCAGTTCTTC.

This clonotype appeared many times. V is TRBV6-1 and J is TRBJ1-3, with TRBD1 matching over 7 bases. The CDR3 contains 17 residues. V was clipped by 2 bases and J by 4 bases; unmatched bases: 11. Germline CDR1 MNHNS, CDR2 SASEGT. CDR3 nucleotides: TGTGCCAGCAGTGAAATCTTAATCGCGACAGGGGGAAACACCATATATTTT. It translates to CASSEILIATGGNTIYF.

In its sample, this clonotype was seen many times. The chain links TRBV11-2 to TRBJ1-4, with 7 nucleotides matching TRBD1. The CDR3 loop spans 14 amino acids. J gave up 7 bases and V 3 bases, and 5 bases lay outside the gene matches. Germline-derived CDR1 and CDR2 are SGHAT and FQNNGV. Written as DNA, the CDR3 is TGTGCCAGCAGCTTTGTAGGGGGCGGTGAAAAACTGTTTTTT. It is translated as CASSFVGGGEKLFF.

This clonotype was seen many times. The chain employs TRBV7-9 and TRBJ1-3; no definite D call. Germline CDR1 is SEHNR and CDR2 is FQNEAQ (reference sequence). The V gene lost 2 bases and the J gene lost 0 bases, with 5 bases spanning the gap. The CDR3 consists of 14 residues. The CDR3 sequence: CASSLTLSGNTIYF. The CDR3 coding sequence is TGTGCCAGCAGCTTAACGCTCTCTGGAAACACCATATATTTT.

This clonotype was recorded at least ten times. J is TRBJ2-5 and V is TRBV5-5; TRBD2 matches 12 bases. Germline V gene data show CDR1 as SGHKS and CDR2 as YYEKEE (reference sequence). V was pared by 4 bases and J by 4 bases, with 5 bases of the junction left unmatched. This CDR3 contains 15 residues. This chain's CDR3 is CASSPSGRGGETQYF. CDR3 nucleotide sequence: TGTGCCAGCAGCCCTAGCGGGAGGGGGGGAGAGACCCAGTACTTC.

In regard to this clonotype: A read error is likely, as this CDR3 ends without the conserved phenylalanine or tryptophan. This rearrangement joins TRBV5-1 to TRBJ2-7; TRBD2 matches 15 bases. CDR3 length: 15 residues. The germline V gene has CDR1 SGHRS and CDR2 YFSETQ. With 5 bases clipped from V and 5 bases from J, the junction kept 5 bases outside the gene matches. The CDR3 coding sequence is TGCGCCAGCAGGGGACTAGCGGGAGGTGGCGACGAGCAGTACTCC. Protein product: CASRGLAGGGDEQYS.

The table lists this clonotype with a few counts. The chain couples TRBV29-1 to TRBJ2-1; 8 positions match TRBD1. Germline V lookup: CDR1 SQVTM, CDR2 ANQGSEA. V trimming: 8 bases; J trimming: 12 bases; junction bases outside the gene matches: 12. CDR3 size: 12 residues. The CDR3 loop reads CSCPSGTGAQFF. DNA for the CDR3: TGCAGCTGCCCGTCCGGGACAGGTGCGCAGTTCTTC.

Many counts were recorded for this clonotype. The V call is TRBV20-1, the J call TRBJ2-1; D is perhaps TRBD1 or TRBD2 (5 bases each). Trimming removed 5 bases at V and 1 base at J, with 18 bases between. CDR3 length: 16 amino acids. CDR1 is DFQATT and CDR2 is SNEGSKA in the germline V gene (reference sequence). The CDR3 DNA follows: TGCAGTGCTGCCACGGGGCTCGAGCTATCCTACAATGAGCAGTTCTTC. The encoded protein is CSAATGLELSYNEQFF.

This clonotype was recorded at least ten times. V usage is TRBV27 and J usage is TRBJ2-6; D is unresolved. V was shortened by 2 bases and J by 3 bases, with 5 bases between the two germline ends. Germline CDR1 is MNHEY and CDR2 is SMNVEV (reference sequence). CDR3 length: 14 residues. The CDR3 nucleotides read TGTGCCAGCAGTTTACAGGATGGGGCCAACGTCCTGACTTTC. Translating it yields CASSLQDGANVLTF.

Ten or more counts support this clonotype. This chain links TRBV6-2 or TRBV6-3 with TRBJ1-1; D remains ambiguous. The CDR3 length is 16 residues. Germline-derived CDR1 and CDR2 are MNHEY and SVGEGT. Trimming removed 7 bases at V and 6 bases at J, with 24 bases between. CDR3 DNA: TGTGCCAGCATCCTCACCGTGACTGCGGAACACCCTGAAGCTTTCTTT. Translation gives CASILTVTAEHPEAFF.

This clonotype was observed many times. The chain is built from TRBV2 and TRBJ1-5; TRBD1 is a possible D gene (5 bases). V shed 8 bases and J shed 0 bases, with 8 bases lying between them. From germline, CDR1 is SNHLY and CDR2 FYNNEI. This CDR3 is built from 13 residues. In DNA, the CDR3 is TGTGCCAGCTCGGGGGGTAGCAATCAGCCCCAGCATTTT. Encoded protein: CASSGGSNQPQHF.

In its sample, this clonotype was seen many times. The chain carries TRBV5-5 and TRBJ2-3, with D possibly matching TRBD2 (5 bases). The CDR3 length is 14 residues. The germline V gene has CDR1 SGHKS and CDR2 YYEKEE (reference sequence). V shed 3 bases and J shed 8 bases, with 16 bases lying between them. The CDR3 bases are TGTGCCAGCAGCTCGACCCGGGGTCCTCTTACGCAGTATTTT. It translates to CASSSTRGPLTQYF.

The V gene is TRBV12-3 or TRBV12-4, the J gene TRBJ1-5; D ambiguous. The CDR3 loop spans 13 amino acids. Trimming pared 2 bases from V and 9 bases from J, leaving 11 bases between. The CDR3 region has the DNA TGTGCCAGCAGTTTACTGGGGTATACGCCCCAGCATTTT. Translation gives CASSLLGYTPQHF.

This chain links TRBV4-1 with TRBJ2-7; D might be TRBD1 (5 bases). This CDR3 has 15 residues. With 6 bases removed from V and 0 bases from J, the gap between germline ends came to 15 bases. Germline V gene sequence: CDR1 MGHRA, CDR2 YSYEKL. This CDR3 is CASRALDSPSYEQYF. CDR3 sequence (DNA): TGCGCCAGCAGGGCATTAGACAGCCCCTCCTACGAGCAGTACTTC.

This clonotype was counted ten times or more. V usage is TRBV10-3 and J usage is TRBJ1-1, with D unresolved. The V end lost 7 bases, the J end lost 1 base, and 22 bases lay between the germline ends. Germline loops: CDR1 ENHRY, CDR2 SYGVKD. The CDR3 length is 17 residues. The CDR3, as DNA: TGTGCCATCATCTCGACCGACGGGCGAACAAAGAACACTGAAGCTTTCTTT. Residues: CAIISTDGRTKNTEAFF.

In its sample, this clonotype was seen many times. This chain uses TRBV7-2 with TRBJ2-3; 7 bases match TRBD2. The V gene end was trimmed by 1 base and the J gene end by 4 bases; junction bases not matched to a gene: 5. There are 15 residues in the CDR3. Germline V gene sequence: CDR1 SGHTA, CDR2 FQGNSA. Here the CDR3 reads CASSLVWLAADTQYF. The CDR3, as DNA: TGTGCCAGCAGCTTAGTTTGGCTAGCGGCAGATACGCAGTATTTT.

This clonotype came up a few times. This chain connects TRBV7-2 to TRBJ2-5; a weak D match, TRBD1 (5 bases). The CDR3 consists of 15 residues. Looked up from germline, CDR1 is SGHTA and CDR2 is FQGNSA. Between the trimmed V and J ends, which lost 6 bases and 4 bases, there was a span of 18 bases. The CDR3: CASSPFQQGLETQYF. The CDR3 DNA sequence: TGTGCCAGCAGTCCTTTCCAGCAGGGCCTAGAGACCCAGTACTTC.

On this clonotype: A read error is possible here, since a much larger clone lies one base away. The chain combines TRBV20-1 with TRBJ2-5; TRBD2 matches at 7 bases. The CDR3 totals 20 residues. The germline V gene encodes CDR1 DFQATT and CDR2 SNEGSKA (reference sequence). Here the CDR3 reads CSARDPLGVEGAGLQETQCF. Here the CDR3 DNA reads TGCAGTGCTAGAGATCCTTTGGGGGTTGAAGGAGCGGGACTGCAAGAGACCCAGTGCTTC.